A single sample gave rise to the 25 T cell receptor beta chains below, sequenced in a study of T cell responses to AZD1222 COVID-19 vaccine. Libraries were prepared by immunoSEQ multiplex PCR; TCRdb keeps only in-frame clonotypes and omits some of them. The table records about 96,000 clones, roughly nine tenths of them present only once. The sequencing used peripheral blood, collected on day 0 of AZD1222 vaccination. The receptors shown here come from an adult in good health.

Points on this clone: The junction departs from germline at one end; a sequencing error may be responsible. The V and J genes are TRBV7-2 and TRBJ2-4, with TRBD1 matching over 8 bases. CDR1 is SGHTA and CDR2 is FQGNSA in the germline V gene. This CDR3 contains 13 residues. In nucleotides, the CDR3 is TGTGCCAGCAGCTTCAGAGCTCCGGGACAGGTTACCTTC. As protein: CASSFRAPGQVTF.

The table lists this clone with a few counts. The chain has TRBV27 and TRBJ2-7; 10 bases match TRBD2. The CDR3 runs to 14 residues. V was clipped by 2 bases and J by 5 bases; unmatched bases: 3. Germline assignment: CDR1 MNHEY and CDR2 SMNVEV (reference sequence). The CDR3 DNA reads as TGTGCCAGCAGTTTAGAAGCGGGAGGGAACGAGCAGTACTTC. As protein: CASSLEAGGNEQYF.

The sample holds a few counts of this clone. This chain links TRBV7-3 with TRBJ2-1, with TRBD2 identical over 13 bases. CDR1 SGHTA and CDR2 FQGTGA come from the germline V gene. CDR3 length: 15 residues. With V trimmed by 3 bases and J by 7 bases, 3 bases remained unmatched. The CDR3 reads CASSFGTSGTNEQFF. The CDR3 nucleotides read TGTGCCAGCAGCTTTGGGACTAGCGGGACTAATGAGCAGTTCTTC.

This chain links TRBV28 with TRBJ1-5, with D possibly matching TRBD1 (5 bases). Germline CDR1 is MDHEN and CDR2 is SYDVKM. V lost 5 bases and J 2 bases, leaving 19 bases between the germline ends. This CDR3 is 17 amino acids long. CDR3 coding DNA: TGTGCCAGCAGTGCAGGACACCCCGGGAGAGGCAATCAGCCCCAGCATTTT. Protein: CASSAGHPGRGNQPQHF. Combining the CDR3 with reference TRBV28 and TRBJ1-5 gives the whole variable domain DVKVTQSSRYLVKRTGEKVFLECVQDMDHENMFWYRQDPGLGLRLIYFSYDVKMKEKGDIPEGYSVSREKKERFSLILESASTNQTSMYLCASSAGHPGRGNQPQHFGDGTRLSIL.

V gene TRBV4-2 combines with J gene TRBJ2-1; TRBD2 agrees at 7 bases. Trimming cost V 4 bases and J 9 bases; bases outside gene matches: 9. This CDR3 comprises 14 residues. CDR1 and CDR2 from the germline V gene are LGHNA and YNFKEQ. CDR3 residues: CASSLSSGNGEQFF. The DNA of the CDR3 is TGTGCCAGCAGCCTATCTAGCGGAAACGGTGAGCAGTTCTTC.

The chain uses TRBV21-1 and TRBJ2-7; TRBD1, as called in the table, went unchecked against the DNA. TRBV21-1 has pseudogene status. CDR3 length: 16 residues. The CDR3 DNA reads as TGTGCCAGCAGCAAAGTTGGAGGGGGCCACTCCTACGAGCAGTACTTC. It specifies CASSKVGGGHSYEQYF.

This chain connects TRBV27 to TRBJ1-1; 9 nucleotides align to TRBD1. Germline V gene lookup returns CDR1 MNHEY and CDR2 SMNVEV (reference sequence). The CDR3 has 15 residues. V lost 3 bases to trimming and J lost 2 bases; unmatched junction nucleotides: 4. Here the CDR3 DNA reads TGTGCCAGCAGTTTTCTGGGACAGGGTAACACTGAAGCTTTCTTT. Its translation: CASSFLGQGNTEAFF.

The genes are TRBV30 and TRBJ1-2; perhaps TRBD1 as D (5 bases). The CDR3 length is 15 residues. Germline V gives CDR1 GTSNPN, CDR2 SVGIG (reference sequence). With 4 bases removed from V and 4 bases from J, the gap between germline ends came to 19 bases. This CDR3 reads CAWKAPKGAGYGYTF. The CDR3 DNA reads as TGTGCCTGGAAGGCCCCCAAAGGGGCGGGCTATGGCTACACCTTC.

V is TRBV7-2 and J is TRBJ2-6; the D gene could be TRBD1 or TRBD2 (5 bases each). Germline V lookup: CDR1 SGHTA, CDR2 FQGNSA. CDR3 size: 19 residues. V was cut by 1 base and J by 0 bases, with 16 bases left in between. The CDR3 spells CASSLGTIWESSGANVLTF. CDR3 coding DNA: TGTGCCAGCAGCTTAGGGACAATTTGGGAGAGCTCTGGGGCCAACGTCCTGACTTTC. Based on the CDR3 plus reference TRBV7-2 and TRBJ2-6, the full variable domain is GAGVSQSPSNKVTEKGKDVELRCDPISGHTALYWYRQSLGQGLEFLIYFQGNSAPDKSGLPSDRFSAERTGGSVSTLTIQRTQQEDSAVYLCASSLGTIWESSGANVLTFGAGSRLTVL.

CDR3 residues: CASSRMVNRESHEQYF. The CDR3 DNA reads as TGTGCCAGCAGTCGAATGGTGAACCGCGAGTCCCACGAGCAGTACTTC. V gene TRBV6-6 combines with J gene TRBJ2-7; D is ambiguous. This CDR3 comprises 16 residues. Trimming removed 5 bases at V and 5 bases at J, with 22 bases between. Germline V gene lookup returns CDR1 MNHNY and CDR2 SVGAGI (reference sequence).

The chain has TRBV7-2 and TRBJ2-1, with D perhaps TRBD1 (6 bases). In germline, CDR1 is SGHTA, CDR2 FQGNSA. The CDR3 runs to 16 residues. Trimming left V 5 bases short and J 5 bases short, with 19 bases between. CDR3 coding DNA: TGTGCCAGCAGCCCTGAGGGCAGGGGATTGGACAATGAGCAGTTCTTC. Amino acids: CASSPEGRGLDNEQFF.

The chain combines TRBV5-8 with TRBJ1-2; D unclear. Trimming took 4 bases from V and 5 from J, leaving 6 bases between them. The CDR3 runs to 11 residues. Germline V lookup: CDR1 SGHTS, CDR2 YDEGEE. CDR3 bases: TGTGCCAGCAGCCGGGATTATGGCTACACCTTC. This sequence encodes CASSRDYGYTF.

This clone has a handful of counts. V and J are TRBV7-2 and TRBJ2-7; D perhaps matches TRBD1 (6 bases). This CDR3 is 13 amino acids long. The V end was cut by 3 bases, the J end by 4 bases, with 10 bases between. Germline CDR1 reads SGHTA; CDR2 reads FQGNSA. The CDR3 nucleotides read TGTGCCAGCAGCTTCCACAGGGATTACGAGCAGTACTTC. It is translated as CASSFHRDYEQYF.

The rearrangement links TRBV4-2 to TRBJ1-2; D uncertain. Germline CDR1 reads LGHNA; CDR2 reads YNFKEQ. Trimming removed 0 bases from V and 3 bases from J, with 14 bases in between. This CDR3 comprises 16 residues. This CDR3 is CASSQDWRATDYGYTF. In DNA, the CDR3 is TGTGCCAGCAGCCAAGATTGGAGGGCTACAGACTATGGCTACACCTTC.

The V gene is TRBV6-6, the J gene TRBJ2-1, with D perhaps given as TRBD1 or TRBD2 (6 bases each). Germline CDR1 MNHNY, CDR2 SVGAGI (reference sequence). The CDR3 consists of 13 residues. The V end lost 7 bases, the J end lost 8 bases, and 15 bases lay between the germline ends. The CDR3 loop is CASKGGSGDEQFF. The CDR3 bases are TGTGCCAGCAAAGGGGGGAGTGGTGATGAGCAGTTCTTC.

V and J are TRBV24-1 and TRBJ2-7, with 11 bases lining up with TRBD2. J gave up 3 bases and V 4 bases, and 4 bases lay outside the gene matches. This CDR3 spans 15 amino acids. Germline values: CDR1 KGHDR, CDR2 SFDVKD. The CDR3 sequence: CATSENSGRVYEQYF. The CDR3 nucleotides are TGTGCCACCAGTGAAAATAGCGGGAGGGTCTACGAGCAGTACTTC.

The chain has TRBV11-2 and TRBJ2-1; 12 bases match TRBD2. The V and J ends lost 6 bases and 7 bases, in that order; junction bases with no gene match: 7. The germline gives CDR1 SGHAT, CDR2 FQNNGV. The CDR3 is 15 residues long. The DNA of the CDR3 is TGTGCCAGCAGAGGAGGACTAGCGGGACGTAATGAGCAGTTCTTC. Translation gives CASRGGLAGRNEQFF.

This sequence joins TRBV27 and TRBJ2-2; TRBD1 matches at 10 bases. This CDR3 region has 16 residues. Unmatched junction bases numbered 6, after V lost 4 bases and J lost 4 bases. Germline CDR1 and CDR2: MNHEY and SMNVEV (reference sequence). The CDR3 DNA follows: TGTGCCAGCAGTTCACCGACAGGGGGCAGCACCGGGGAGCTGTTTTTT. It translates to CASSSPTGGSTGELFF.

The chain carries TRBV9 and TRBJ2-4; D may be TRBD1 or TRBD2 (5 bases each). V was shortened by 4 bases and J by 1 base, with 9 bases between the two germline ends. The germline CDR1 and CDR2 sequences are SGDLS and YYNGEE. CDR3 size: 14 residues. The CDR3 region has the DNA TGTGCCAGCAGCACGGGACCGGCCAAAAACATTCAGTACTTC. This gives the protein CASSTGPAKNIQYF.

The chain is built from TRBV7-3 and TRBJ1-2; 9 nucleotides match TRBD1. The germline CDR1 and CDR2 sequences are SGHTA and FQGTGA. The CDR3 extends over 15 amino acids. The V segment lost 5 bases and the J segment 0 bases; nucleotides outside the gene matches: 4. Here the CDR3 DNA reads TGTGCCAGCAGCCAAACAGGGGGCCCTAACTATGGCTACACCTTC. Protein product: CASSQTGGPNYGYTF.

This clone has just one count. The chain has TRBV24-1 and TRBJ2-2; D remains ambiguous. The CDR3 has 13 residues. The V gene's germline CDR1 is KGHDR and CDR2 SFDVKD. V was clipped by 4 bases and J by 6 bases, with 8 bases between them. CDR3 protein: CATSDGRPGELFF. The CDR3 DNA reads as TGTGCCACCAGTGACGGTCGACCCGGGGAGCTGTTTTTT.

This clone was detected a few times. The CDR3, as DNA: TGTGCCAGTAGTATAGGAAGGTCAAGGGCCCTTGATAATGAGCAGTTCTTC. As protein: CASSIGRSRALDNEQFF. This sequence joins TRBV19 and TRBJ2-1; D gene ambiguous. CDR1 is LNHDA, CDR2 SQIVND, per germline (reference sequence). V lost 1 base and J 7 bases, leaving 20 bases between the germline ends. CDR3 length: 17 residues. Looking up the rest from reference TRBV19 and TRBJ2-1 gives the full variable domain: DGGITQSPKYLFRKEGQNVTLSCEQNLNHDAMYWYRQDPGQGLRLIYYSQIVNDFQKGDIAEGYSVSREKKESFPLTVTSAQKNPTAFYLCASSIGRSRALDNEQFFGPGTRLTVL.

The rearrangement joins TRBV7-9 to TRBJ2-7; a possible D gene is TRBD1 (7 bases). Germline lookup yields CDR1 SEHNR and CDR2 FQNEAQ (reference sequence). The V end lost 4 bases, the J end lost 2 bases, and 18 bases lay between the germline ends. This CDR3 has 16 amino acids. The CDR3 protein is CASSSLTGRRTYEQYF. The CDR3 region has the DNA TGTGCCAGCAGCTCTCTGACAGGGAGGAGGACCTACGAGCAGTACTTC.

The V call is TRBV7-8, the J call TRBJ1-1, with no clear D. The CDR3 spans 13 residues. Germline V CDR1 and CDR2: SGHVS, FQNEAQ. Trimming stripped 5 bases from V and 1 base from J, with 8 bases between. CDR3 in amino acids: CASSPRRNTEAFF. The CDR3 DNA sequence: TGTGCCAGCAGCCCTCGGAGGAACACTGAAGCTTTCTTT.

This rearrangement joins TRBV30 to TRBJ2-7; unclear D gene. This CDR3 comprises 11 residues. CDR1 GTSNPN and CDR2 SVGIG come from the germline V gene (reference sequence). V gave up 0 bases and J gave up 6 bases, with 6 bases separating them. The CDR3 DNA reads TGTGCCTGGAGTGTGAGTGGCGAGCAGTACTTC. It specifies CAWSVSGEQYF.